This TCR beta chain was captured by sequencing in a study of cytomegalovirus exposure and HLA in healthy donors. The V and J ends lost 10 bases and 6 bases respectively, with 18 bases between them. This CDR3 region has 13 residues. Germline values: CDR1 MNHEY, CDR2 SVGAGI. The PCR contained 60 Vbeta and 13 Jbeta primers. The repertoire was sequenced with immunoSEQ multiplex PCR; TCRdb's copy has only in-frame clones and lacks some. The sample holds about 140,000 clones, 80% seen once. V and J are TRBV6-5 and TRBJ2-5; maybe TRBD2 (6 bases). The sample taken for sequencing was PBMCs. This TCR came from a man aged 45-65 years in good health and CMV-seronegative. As DNA, the CDR3 is TGTGCCACTGAAACACTAGCTTTGCAGACCCAGTACTTC. This codes for CATETLALQTQYF.